This T cell receptor beta chain was documented in a study of blood T cell repertoires in COVID-19. At the level of the study: T cells, B-cell-depleted T cells, or PBMCs provided the cDNA or gDNA that served as material.

Authors' methods: By means of reference gene primer amplification, nucleated cell counts were estimated. Sequenced by immunoSEQ multiplex PCR; TCRdb stores in-frame clones only, minus some. That table supplies the V and J calls and clone size; D and trimming were determined from the DNA. Of approximately 41,000 clones listed, over 75% are singletons. CDR3 length: 14 amino acids. Per the germline V gene, CDR1 is SGHDT and CDR2 is YYEEEE. V was pared by 5 bases and J by 6 bases, with 17 bases between. The receptor was derived from a woman older than 75 with acute or convalescent COVID-19. V and J are TRBV5-6 and TRBJ1-1; D may be TRBD1 (5 bases). Input material: peripheral blood. The CDR3 DNA reads as TGTGCCAGCAGTCAGGGTCTGGGGCTGGCTGAAGCTTTCTTT. Residues: CASSQGLGLAEAFF.